In this sample, the clone carrying this T cell receptor beta chain turned up a few times. This record comes from a study of blood T cells in healthy people across ages. V shed 0 bases and J shed 1 base, with 11 bases lying between them. Germline-derived CDR1 and CDR2 are SGHTA and FQGNSA. The CDR3 spans 16 residues. PCR was performed a second time for about 7 to 11 cycles using a sample-barcoded 5' primer and a J-beta primer mix. TCRdb reanalysed the 5' RACE reads using MiXCR and keeps one entry per CDR3 protein. The sample records approximately 900,000 distinct CDR3 sequences, 25% to 30% being singletons. Separately, the same data were catalogued under a study of T cells of mothers and their children.

Source material: blood. The V call is TRBV7-2, the J call TRBJ2-3; no clear D. This receptor was obtained from a middle-aged woman in good health. The CDR3 is CASSLAAGRRTDTQYF. CDR3 sequence (DNA): TGTGCCAGCAGCTTAGCGGCCGGACGCCGCACAGATACGCAGTATTTT.